This T cell receptor (beta chain) was retrieved from a study of cytomegalovirus exposure and HLA in healthy donors. For the study at large: Genotyping showed around 81% of roughly 400 donors falling in the Caucasian-associated ancestry cluster.

Remarks on this clone: Antigen unknown.

The PCR ran on 60 Vbeta and 13 Jbeta primers. Using immunoSEQ multiplex PCR, the repertoire was profiled, and TCRdb retains in-frame clones only, with some absent. The table lists about 270,000 clones, around 66% of them singletons. The CDR3 covers 12 residues. The V end was cut by 4 bases, the J end by 2 bases, with 9 bases between. From germline, CDR1 is SQVTM and CDR2 ANQGSEA. Study-level findings and limits: In a later analysis, TCR beta V- and J-gene trimming showed a link to a missense DCLRE1C variant.

The TCR comes from a female donor in good health and CMV-seronegative. The chain uses TRBV29-1 and TRBJ2-7; possibly TRBD1 for D (6 bases). Sample: PBMCs. CDR3 bases: TGCAGCGTTGGACAGGTCGCCTACGAGCAGTACTTC. Translating it yields CSVGQVAYEQYF.